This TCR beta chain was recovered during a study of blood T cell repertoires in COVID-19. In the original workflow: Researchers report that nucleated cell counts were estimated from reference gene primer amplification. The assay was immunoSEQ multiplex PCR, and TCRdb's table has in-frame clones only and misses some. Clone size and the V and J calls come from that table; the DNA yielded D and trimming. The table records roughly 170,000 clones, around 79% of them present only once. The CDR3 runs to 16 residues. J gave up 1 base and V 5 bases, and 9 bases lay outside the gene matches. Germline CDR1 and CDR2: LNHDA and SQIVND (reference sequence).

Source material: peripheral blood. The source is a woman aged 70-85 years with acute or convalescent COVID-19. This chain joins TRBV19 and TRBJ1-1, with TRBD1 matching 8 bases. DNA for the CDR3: TGTGCCAGTAGTTTACAGGGGGTTGGGCAGAACACTGAAGCTTTCTTT. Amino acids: CASSLQGVGQNTEAFF.